This TCR beta chain was documented in a study of cytomegalovirus exposure and HLA in healthy donors. Findings of the study overall: Beyond CMV serostatus, there was no information to go on about immune exposure. Sequencing likely generated an artifact that appeared as a cluster of highly shared sequence variants. Reportedly, HLA-A and HLA-B alleles of most subjects were accurately predicted from TCR beta. Diagnosis of cytomegalovirus status made by the classifier reportedly showed high specificity and sensitivity.

On this clone itself: Its target is not known.

This PCR relied on a set of 60 Vbeta primers and 13 Jbeta primers. Profiling relied on immunoSEQ multiplex PCR, and the TCRdb table lists in-frame clones only, not all of them. The table records approximately 190,000 clones, roughly 80% of them present only once. Germline CDR1 LGHNT, CDR2 FRNRAP. Trimming at V came to 6 bases and at J to 5 bases, leaving 5 bases not matched to a gene. The CDR3 sequence is 13 residues long. This rearrangement joins TRBV12-5 to TRBJ2-5; 8 bases are a match to TRBD2. This TCR was sampled from a middle-aged man in good health and CMV-seropositive. Material: PBMCs. CDR3 amino acids: CASGPGGGETQYF. The CDR3, as DNA: TGTGCTAGTGGCCCCGGGGGGGGTGAGACCCAGTACTTC.